The clone carrying this TCR beta chain turned up a few times. Its target is not known. These data originate in a study of T cells in Graves' hyperthyroidism and ophthalmopathy. General study points: The model forecast ophthalmopathy, anticipating it by a median about six months before onset.

Participants, patients aged 18 to 65, had newly diagnosed hyperthyroidism with a duration under 2 months. Uncontrolled infection, other autoimmune disease, pregnancy or lactation barred patients from enrollment. Fresh peripheral blood, approximately 10 ml, yielded the PBMCs. J gave up 2 bases and V 1 base, and 14 bases lay outside the gene matches. Germline V CDR1 and CDR2: MNHEY, SVGEGT. The length of the CDR3 is 21 residues. RNA transcripts yielded amplified TCR beta CDR3 regions. A first-round RT-PCR of the TCR CDR3 used the HTBI primer set. TCRdb itself ran the multiplex PCR reads through MiXCR, one entry per CDR3 protein. The repertoire consists of approximately 400,000 distinct CDR3 sequences, with about 20% occurring once and the leading ten covering roughly 3.5%.

The V call is TRBV6-2 or TRBV6-3, the J call TRBJ2-7; 16 bases line up with TRBD2. The TCR comes from a woman aged 18-30 years with Graves' hyperthyroidism. The specimen was blood. CDR3 loop: CASSYWGTGLAGGLNPYEQYF. As DNA, the CDR3 is TGTGCCAGCAGTTACTGGGGGACGGGACTAGCGGGGGGGCTTAACCCCTACGAGCAGTACTTC.